This T cell receptor (beta chain) comes out of a study of T cell changes during pregnancy in multiple sclerosis. Measured with immunoSEQ multiplex PCR; TCRdb has only the in-frame clones, and not every one. The profile shows approximately 30,000 clones, more than 70% of them singletons. This clone was recorded once. The V and J ends lost 0 bases and 7 bases respectively, with 13 bases between them. The CDR3 sequence is 15 residues long. Germline values: CDR1 GTSNPN, CDR2 SVGIG (reference sequence). The source was CD8+ T cells from peripheral blood mononuclear cells, collected in the second trimester of pregnancy. The chain recombines TRBV30 with TRBJ1-6; the D is unclear. The receptor was derived from a female donor with multiple sclerosis, enrolled in a pregnancy study. This CDR3 reads CAWSVLQAVNSPLHF. The CDR3 coding sequence is TGTGCCTGGAGTGTGCTCCAGGCCGTCAATTCACCCCTCCACTTT.